The source of this TCR beta chain is a study of T cells in Graves' hyperthyroidism and ophthalmopathy. This clonotype has only a few counts. Its specificity is unknown. Amplification of TCR beta CDR3 regions was performed using RNA transcripts as template. A set of HTBI primers served as the primers for a first-round RT-PCR of the TCR CDR3. TCRdb re-called the multiplex PCR reads through MiXCR, storing one row per CDR3 protein. Altogether more than 300,000 distinct CDR3 sequences are present, less than 20% being singletons, with the ten largest covering 40%. The study, taken as a whole, reports: In the blood, most expanded thyroid clonotypes above 0.001 appeared as well.

The authors obtained PBMCs from 7.5 to 10 ml of fresh peripheral blood. Germline-derived CDR1 and CDR2 are MGHDK and SYGVNS. The CDR3 runs to 16 residues. The ends lost 6 bases at V and 2 bases at J; junction bases unmatched: 9. The chain couples TRBV25-1 to TRBJ2-3, with 9 positions matching TRBD2. The sequencing sample was made of blood. The receptor comes from a man aged 18 to 30 with Graves' ophthalmopathy. The CDR3 region has the DNA TGTGCCAGCAGCCGGGGGCGGGGGGGGGTCACAGATACGCAGTATTTT. Protein sequence: CASSRGRGGVTDTQYF. Full variable domain (remainder filled in from reference TRBV25-1 and TRBJ2-3): EADIYQTPRYLVIGTGKKITLECSQTMGHDKMYWYQQDPGMELHLIHYSYGVNSTEKGDLSSESTVSRIRTEHFPLTLESARPSHTSQYLCASSRGRGGVTDTQYFGPGTRLTVL.